Below, 22 T cell receptor beta chains from the same sample are listed, as sequenced in a study of response to subunit inactivated influenza vaccine. TCRdb recomputed calls from the RT-PCR reads with MiXCR, one row per CDR3 protein. Among about 650,000 distinct CDR3 sequences listed, more than 15% were seen once. The sequencing used PBMCs from blood, collected 11 to 12 days after vaccination. The receptors come from a man in his forties or fifties who received an inactivated influenza vaccine.

The chain employs TRBV6-2 or TRBV6-3 and TRBJ2-5; a possible D gene is TRBD1 (6 bases). V was pared by 7 bases and J by 5 bases, with 23 bases between. The CDR3 loop spans 16 amino acids. CDR1 and CDR2 (germline): MNHEY, SVGEGT. Here the CDR3 DNA reads TGTGCCAGCACCTCTTTAGACAGGCTGACGAGGGAGACCCAGTACTTC. Protein sequence: CASTSLDRLTRETQYF.

In DNA form, the CDR3 reads TGTGCCAGCAGCTTAGGATTGTACCTCACCGACACAGATACGCAGTATTTT. It encodes CASSLGLYLTDTDTQYF. The chain employs TRBV7-2 and TRBJ2-3; D remains unclear. Germline CDR1 is SGHTA and CDR2 is FQGNSA. The CDR3 contains 17 residues. Trimming pared 1 base from V and 2 bases from J, leaving 16 bases between. The whole variable domain, filled in from reference TRBV7-2 and TRBJ2-3, reads GAGVSQSPSNKVTEKGKDVELRCDPISGHTALYWYRQSLGQGLEFLIYFQGNSAPDKSGLPSDRFSAERTGGSVSTLTIQRTQQEDSAVYLCASSLGLYLTDTDTQYFGPGTRLTVL.

Many counts were recorded for this clonotype. The chain couples TRBV27 to TRBJ2-1; 10 positions match TRBD1. This CDR3 has 15 residues. V trimming: 6 bases; J trimming: 5 bases; junction bases outside the gene matches: 7. Germline V gene lookup returns CDR1 MNHEY and CDR2 SMNVEV (reference sequence). The CDR3 DNA is TGTGCCAGCAGGGCGGGACAGGGGAGAAACAATGAGCAGTTCTTC. Amino acids: CASRAGQGRNNEQFF.

This clonotype was recorded a few times. The rearrangement joins TRBV6-2 or TRBV6-3 to TRBJ2-1; 11 nucleotides line up with TRBD1. This CDR3 has 14 amino acids. The V and J ends lost 6 bases and 6 bases, in that order; junction bases with no gene match: 4. Germline V gene lookup returns CDR1 MNHEY and CDR2 SVGEGT. The CDR3 DNA is TGTGCCAGCAGCTGGGACAGGGGGGGCAATGAGCAGTTCTTC. Protein: CASSWDRGGNEQFF.

J is TRBJ2-1 and V is TRBV5-1; 8 bases match TRBD1. This CDR3 has 17 residues. Trimming took 4 bases from V and 3 from J; bases not matched to a gene: 12. Germline V gives CDR1 SGHRS, CDR2 YFSETQ. CDR3 DNA: TGCGCCAGCAGCCCCACGGGCGGACAGGGTAGCTACAATGAGCAGTTCTTC. This gives the protein CASSPTGGQGSYNEQFF. Using reference TRBV5-1 and TRBJ2-1 for the parts outside the CDR3, the full variable domain is KAGVTQTPRYLIKTRGQQVTLSCSPISGHRSVSWYQQTPGQGLQFLFEYFSETQRNKGNFPGRFSGRQFSNSRSEMNVSTLELGDSALYLCASSPTGGQGSYNEQFFGPGTRLTVL.

The V call is TRBV7-2, the J call TRBJ1-1, with unresolved D. Germline CDR1 is SGHTA and CDR2 is FQGNSA. The CDR3 sequence is 14 residues long. V shed 2 bases and J shed 7 bases, with 14 bases lying between them. In nucleotides, the CDR3 is TGTGCCAGCAGCTTAAGTGGGTGGTACGGTGAAGCTTTCTTT. Translating gives CASSLSGWYGEAFF.

The V gene is TRBV11-2, the J gene TRBJ2-1, with 10 nucleotides matching TRBD2. The CDR3 has 17 amino acids. Per the germline V gene, CDR1 is SGHAT and CDR2 is FQNNGV. The ends lost 0 bases at V and 0 bases at J; junction bases unmatched: 2. As DNA, the CDR3 is TGTGCCAGCAGCTTAGAGGCTAGCGGGGGCTCCTACAATGAGCAGTTCTTC. Protein product: CASSLEASGGSYNEQFF.

This clonotype was seen only a few times. J is TRBJ2-7 and V is TRBV10-3; the D gene is possibly TRBD2 (7 bases). Germline V gives CDR1 ENHRY, CDR2 SYGVKD. The CDR3 totals 14 residues. V lost 6 bases and J 5 bases, leaving 17 bases between the germline ends. The DNA of the CDR3 is TGTGCCATCAGACCGACTAGCAGGGACAACGAGCAGTACTTC. This encodes CAIRPTSRDNEQYF.

The J gene is TRBJ1-5, the V gene TRBV28; D is perhaps TRBD1 (6 bases). Germline CDR1 and CDR2: MDHEN and SYDVKM. Trimming removed 5 bases from V and 13 bases from J, with 12 bases in between. The CDR3 has 11 amino acids. In DNA, the CDR3 is TGTGCCAGCAGTGAATGGACAGTTCAGCATTTT. Translated, it gives CASSEWTVQHF.

V is TRBV28 and J is TRBJ2-7; 9 bases fit TRBD2. Germline loops: CDR1 MDHEN, CDR2 SYDVKM. CDR3 size: 15 residues. J was trimmed by 0 bases and V by 6 bases; bases with no gene match: 6. As DNA, the CDR3 is TGTGCCAGCAGCTTAGGACTAGCGACCTCCTACGAGCAGTACTTC. As protein: CASSLGLATSYEQYF.

The chain has TRBV10-3 and TRBJ1-1, with 8 bases identical to TRBD1. The germline gives CDR1 ENHRY, CDR2 SYGVKD. V lost 6 bases, J lost 3 bases, and 3 bases stayed unmatched. The CDR3 loop spans 13 amino acids. Written as DNA, the CDR3 is TGTGCCATCAGCATGACAGGGGACACTGAAGCTTTCTTT. Amino acids: CAISMTGDTEAFF.

This chain connects TRBV5-1 to TRBJ2-7; D remains unclear. With 0 bases removed from V and 1 base from J, the gap between germline ends came to 8 bases. This CDR3 has 14 residues. Looked up from germline, CDR1 is SGHRS and CDR2 is YFSETQ. The CDR3 here is CASSLGHQSYEQYF. The CDR3 nucleotides read TGCGCCAGCAGCTTGGGACACCAATCCTACGAGCAGTACTTC.

The rearrangement links TRBV4-1 to TRBJ2-1; 7 bases align to TRBD2. Germline V gene lookup returns CDR1 MGHRA and CDR2 YSYEKL. Germline trimming cut 0 bases from V and 1 base from J; bases unmatched to any gene: 0. This CDR3 comprises 15 residues. CDR3 region: CASSQELASYNEQFF. In DNA form, the CDR3 reads TGCGCCAGCAGCCAAGAACTAGCGTCCTACAATGAGCAGTTCTTC.

This chain joins TRBV20-1 and TRBJ2-4; D may correspond to TRBD1 or TRBD2 (5 bases each). With 0 bases removed from V and 0 bases from J, the gap between germline ends came to 15 bases. This CDR3 has 17 residues. CDR1 and CDR2 from the germline V gene are DFQATT and SNEGSKA (reference sequence). The CDR3 DNA follows: TGCAGTGCTAGAGATACCGGGACCCCCGAAGCCAAAAACATTCAGTACTTC. It translates to CSARDTGTPEAKNIQYF.

Worth noting for this clonotype: The germline gene is not matched at one end of the junction; a read error may be the cause. The chain recombines TRBV5-6 with TRBJ2-1, with D uncertain. The CDR3 is 12 amino acids. Germline CDR1 reads SGHDT; CDR2 reads YYEEEE. CDR3 sequence reads: CASGLFGDEQFF. The CDR3 DNA reads TGTGCCAGCGGCTTATTTGGTGATGAGCAGTTCTTC.

This clonotype was counted only a few times. The rearrangement uses TRBV7-2 and TRBJ2-2; TRBD1 matches at 8 bases. This CDR3 contains 15 residues. Trimming cost V 5 bases and J 5 bases; bases outside gene matches: 7. The germline V gene encodes CDR1 SGHTA and CDR2 FQGNSA. The CDR3 DNA is TGTGCCAGCAGCGAGGACAGGGCTTGGACCGGGGAGCTGTTTTTT. This codes for CASSEDRAWTGELFF.

The rearrangement joins TRBV6-1 to TRBJ1-1; 11 bases line up with TRBD1. V trimming: 5 bases; J trimming: 1 base; junction bases outside the gene matches: 3. This CDR3 comprises 15 residues. From germline, CDR1 is MNHNS and CDR2 SASEGT. The chain's CDR3 is CASSQGTGGNTEAFF. The CDR3 DNA reads as TGTGCCAGCAGTCAAGGGACAGGGGGGAACACTGAAGCTTTCTTT.

The chain couples TRBV14 to TRBJ2-3, with 8 bases aligning to TRBD1. This CDR3 has 17 residues. Germline V CDR1 and CDR2: SGHDN, FVKESK. Losses at the gene ends were 4 bases for V and 0 bases for J; bases not matched to a gene: 9. The CDR3 region has the DNA TGTGCCAGCAGCCGAGACCGACAGGGGATCAGCACAGATACGCAGTATTTT. It is translated as CASSRDRQGISTDTQYF.

The chain recombines TRBV29-1 with TRBJ2-1; TRBD1 matches at 8 bases. V lost 6 bases, J lost 2 bases, and 6 bases stayed unmatched. Germline V gene lookup returns CDR1 SQVTM and CDR2 ANQGSEA. This CDR3 has 14 amino acids. CDR3 bases: TGCAGCGTCCACGGACAGGGACCCTACAATGAGCAGTTCTTC. As protein: CSVHGQGPYNEQFF.

This clonotype was seen only a few times. J is TRBJ2-2 and V is TRBV4-3, with 7 bases that match TRBD2. V was pared by 0 bases and J by 1 base, with 5 bases of the junction left unmatched. From germline, CDR1 is LGHNA and CDR2 YSLEER. This CDR3 comprises 17 residues. The CDR3 DNA follows: TGCGCCAGCAGCCAAGAAGCGGGACGGGGGAACACCGGGGAGCTGTTTTTT. Protein sequence: CASSQEAGRGNTGELFF.

In this sample, this clonotype turned up many times. The V gene is TRBV12-3 or TRBV12-4, the J gene TRBJ2-5; 8 bases fit TRBD2. V trimming: 5 bases; J trimming: 6 bases; junction bases outside the gene matches: 11. This CDR3 comprises 15 residues. The CDR3 is CASSPGRGVGKTQYF. CDR3 in DNA: TGTGCCAGCAGTCCCGGGCGGGGGGTCGGGAAGACCCAGTACTTC.

The chain combines TRBV20-1 with TRBJ2-3; TRBD1 agrees at 8 bases. CDR1 DFQATT and CDR2 SNEGSKA come from the germline V gene (reference sequence). The CDR3 has 14 amino acids. V shed 0 bases, J shed 14 bases, and the junction held 13 bases outside the gene matches. The CDR3, as DNA: TGCAGTGCTAGAGACAGGGGGCGCGGGGCAGAGTGGTATTTT. Translated: CSARDRGRGAEWYF.